The 27 T cell receptor beta chains listed next were all sequenced from one sample in a study of blood T cell repertoires in COVID-19. The method was immunoSEQ multiplex PCR; TCRdb's version includes in-frame clones alone and lacks a portion of them. The data contain about 440,000 clones, around 89% of them singletons. Sequencing was carried out using peripheral blood. The receptor source for this set is a woman under 40 with acute or convalescent COVID-19.

The chain is built from TRBV30 and TRBJ1-2; D is undetermined. CDR1 is GTSNPN and CDR2 is SVGIG in the germline V gene (reference sequence). Trimming removed 0 bases from V and 4 bases from J, with 6 bases in between. The CDR3 contains 12 residues. This chain's CDR3 is CAWSVNTYGYTF. The CDR3 region has the DNA TGTGCCTGGAGTGTAAACACCTATGGCTACACCTTC.

This chain connects TRBV28 to TRBJ1-2; no clear D. CDR3 length equals 15 residues. V dropped 3 bases and J dropped 4 bases, with 15 bases sitting between them. Germline CDR1 reads MDHEN; CDR2 reads SYDVKM. The CDR3 is CASSFSLGAAYGYTF. CDR3 sequence (DNA): TGTGCCAGCAGTTTTTCCCTGGGAGCAGCCTATGGCTACACCTTC.

The chain combines TRBV5-5 with TRBJ2-7; 8 nucleotides line up with TRBD2. Trimming cost V 0 bases and J 6 bases; bases outside gene matches: 5. CDR3 length equals 14 residues. CDR1 SGHKS and CDR2 YYEKEE come from the germline V gene (reference sequence). This chain's CDR3 is CASSLVAGGTEQYF. CDR3 DNA: TGTGCCAGCAGCTTGGTTGCGGGGGGCACCGAGCAGTACTTC.

This clone occurred once. This chain joins TRBV3-1 (or the pseudogene TRBV3-2) and TRBJ2-5, with 12 bases that match TRBD2. V was pared by 4 bases and J by 4 bases, with 13 bases of the junction left unmatched. Per germline, CDR1 LGHDT and CDR2 YNNKEL (reference sequence). CDR3 length: 18 residues. CDR3 in DNA: TGTGCCAGCAGCCCCATTATACCTAGCGGGGGGGCCCCAGAGACCCAGTACTTC. Translating gives CASSPIIPSGGAPETQYF.

This clone was counted a single time. The chain recombines TRBV10-3 with TRBJ1-2, with 7 bases matching TRBD1. This CDR3 comprises 12 residues. J gave up 8 bases and V 2 bases, and 2 bases lay outside the gene matches. Per the germline V gene, CDR1 is ENHRY and CDR2 is SYGVKD. CDR3 amino acids: CAISEPQGGYTF. CDR3 DNA: TGTGCCATCAGTGAGCCACAGGGGGGCTACACCTTC.

The V gene is TRBV6-2 or TRBV6-3, the J gene TRBJ1-3; D possibly corresponds to TRBD1 (5 bases). Trimming took off 2 bases at V and 2 bases at J, with 10 bases between the two ends. CDR1 is MNHEY and CDR2 is SVGEGT in the germline V gene. The CDR3 is 15 amino acids. CDR3 region: CASSYTGGPGNTIYF. Written as DNA, the CDR3 is TGTGCCAGCAGTTACACCGGGGGACCTGGAAACACCATATATTTT.

The chain links TRBV28 to TRBJ1-2, with D possibly TRBD1 on 6 matching bases. Trimming shortened V by 2 bases and J by 2 bases, and 6 bases separated the two germline ends. Germline lookup yields CDR1 MDHEN and CDR2 SYDVKM. The CDR3 extends over 13 amino acids. CDR3 DNA sequence: TGTGCCAGCAGTTTAACAGGGAACTATGGCTACACCTTC. It yields the protein CASSLTGNYGYTF.

This sequence joins TRBV4-1 and TRBJ2-1; no reliable D call. The CDR3 is 15 amino acids. V dropped 1 base and J dropped 9 bases, with 16 bases sitting between them. The germline gives CDR1 MGHRA, CDR2 YSYEKL. The CDR3 here is CASSQGSQIGIEQFF. The CDR3 DNA follows: TGCGCCAGCAGCCAAGGGAGTCAAATTGGCATTGAGCAGTTCTTC.

The chain has TRBV7-2 and TRBJ2-7, with 7 bases matching TRBD2. Germline V gene sequence: CDR1 SGHTA, CDR2 FQGNSA. This CDR3 has 14 amino acids. V gave up 1 base and J gave up 3 bases; unmatched junction bases: 3. CDR3 sequence (DNA): TGTGCCAGCAGCTTAGGACTAGCAAGCTACGAGCAGTACTTC. Its protein is CASSLGLASYEQYF.

The gene calls are TRBV19 and TRBJ2-5; TRBD2 is a possible D gene (7 bases). V gave up 3 bases and J gave up 2 bases, with 13 bases separating them. This CDR3 has 15 amino acids. Germline V gene data show CDR1 as LNHDA and CDR2 as SQIVND (reference sequence). This CDR3 reads CASSIGGRWQETQYF. Written as DNA, the CDR3 is TGTGCCAGTAGTATCGGGGGGCGATGGCAAGAGACCCAGTACTTC.

The chain is built from TRBV19 and TRBJ2-3; 8 bases agree with TRBD1. The CDR3 totals 14 residues. With 4 bases clipped from V and 4 bases from J, the junction kept 4 bases outside the gene matches. In germline, CDR1 is LNHDA, CDR2 SQIVND (reference sequence). CDR3 amino acids: CASSTSDRADTQYF. CDR3 nucleotide sequence: TGTGCCAGTAGTACCTCGGACAGGGCAGATACGCAGTATTTT.

The chain joins TRBV19 to TRBJ1-3, with unresolved D. The CDR3 has 17 amino acids. The V and J ends lost 5 bases and 8 bases respectively, with 25 bases between them. CDR1 is LNHDA, CDR2 SQIVND, per germline (reference sequence). CDR3: CASSWLSARIKPDTIYF. The CDR3 DNA reads TGTGCCAGTAGTTGGCTATCTGCCAGGATAAAACCGGACACCATATATTTT.

Notes on this clone: One end of the junction is discordant with germline, which a read error may explain. This chain uses TRBV28 with TRBJ2-3; 9 bases are shared with TRBD2. CDR1 is MDHEN, CDR2 SYDVKM, per germline. The CDR3 totals 12 residues. This CDR3 is CASNEAGTSSHF. The CDR3 DNA is TGTGCCAGCAACGAAGCCGGGACTAGCTCCCATTTT.

V and J are TRBV14 and TRBJ2-7, with no clear D. V shed 2 bases and J shed 4 bases, with 6 bases lying between them. Germline V gene data show CDR1 as SGHDN and CDR2 as FVKESK. This CDR3 is built from 12 residues. The CDR3 protein is CASSQHLYEQYF. The DNA for the CDR3 is TGTGCCAGCAGCCAACACCTATACGAGCAGTACTTC.

This chain uses TRBV7-3 with TRBJ2-3; a weak D match, TRBD2 (5 bases). Trimming cost V 5 bases and J 2 bases, with 11 bases left between them. The CDR3 length is 14 residues. Germline CDR1 SGHTA, CDR2 FQGTGA. This CDR3 reads CASSPAGVTDTQYF. The CDR3 DNA reads as TGTGCCAGCAGCCCCGCCGGGGTCACAGATACGCAGTATTTT.

The chain employs TRBV6-5 and TRBJ1-6; no clear D. CDR3 length: 16 amino acids. The germline V gene has CDR1 MNHEY and CDR2 SVGAGI. V gave up 0 bases and J gave up 0 bases, with 6 bases separating them. The CDR3 sequence: CASSYSSGSYNSPLHF. For the CDR3, the DNA is TGTGCCAGCAGTTACTCGAGTGGCTCCTATAATTCACCCCTCCACTTT.

This chain uses TRBV5-6 with TRBJ1-1; D possibly corresponds to TRBD1 (5 bases). In germline, CDR1 is SGHDT, CDR2 YYEEEE. The V end was cut by 3 bases, the J end by 7 bases, with 19 bases between. This CDR3 has 15 residues. The CDR3 bases are TGTGCCAGCAGCTCCCTCCCGCGACAGTCTGGTGAAGCTTTCTTT. Translated: CASSSLPRQSGEAFF.

This chain uses TRBV11-2 with TRBJ2-7, with TRBD1 matching over 9 bases. V lost 5 bases and J lost 5; bases outside the gene matches: 10. The CDR3 runs 15 residues. CDR1 and CDR2 from the germline V gene are SGHAT and FQNNGV. The CDR3 sequence: CASSQILQGADEQYF. The CDR3 DNA reads TGTGCCAGCAGCCAGATTCTACAGGGGGCAGACGAGCAGTACTTC.

V gene TRBV28 combines with J gene TRBJ2-3; D possibly corresponds to TRBD2 (7 bases). The germline CDR1 and CDR2 sequences are MDHEN and SYDVKM. The V end lost 2 bases, the J end lost 2 bases, and 26 bases lay between the germline ends. The CDR3 contains 20 residues. The CDR3 loop reads CASSLPKDRGGARNTDTQYF. The CDR3 DNA reads as TGTGCCAGCAGTTTACCTAAGGATAGGGGGGGGGCCCGAAACACAGATACGCAGTATTTT.

The table lists this clone with a count of one. The gene calls are TRBV6-5 and TRBJ1-3; no clear D gene. CDR1 and CDR2 (germline): MNHEY, SVGAGI. Trimming removed 0 bases at V and 8 bases at J, with 14 bases between. The CDR3 totals 15 residues. DNA of the CDR3: TGTGCCAGCAGTTACTCGATATCAGGCGGGGACACCATATATTTT. This translates into CASSYSISGGDTIYF.

As DNA, the CDR3 is TGTGCCTGGAGTCAAGGTCTAAGCAGAGAGGCTGAAGCTTTCTTT. Translating it yields CAWSQGLSREAEAFF. V and J are TRBV30 and TRBJ1-1; D uncertain. Germline V gene data show CDR1 as GTSNPN and CDR2 as SVGIG (reference sequence). This CDR3 comprises 15 residues. V lost 2 bases, J lost 6 bases, and 19 bases lay in between. Based on the CDR3 plus reference TRBV30 and TRBJ1-1, the full variable domain is SQTIHQWPATLVQPVGSPLSLECTVEGTSNPNLYWYRQAAGRGLQLLFYSVGIGQISSEVPQNLSASRPQDRQFILSSKKLLLSDSGFYLCAWSQGLSREAEAFFGQGTRLTVV.

V gene TRBV10-1 combines with J gene TRBJ1-1, with D perhaps TRBD1 (6 bases). The CDR3 has 12 amino acids. CDR1 WNHNN and CDR2 SYGVQD come from the germline V gene (reference sequence). V lost 6 bases and J 4 bases, leaving 9 bases between the germline ends. CDR3 in amino acids: CASSRDTTEAFF. As DNA, the CDR3 is TGCGCCAGCAGCCGGGACACCACTGAAGCTTTCTTT.

The gene calls are TRBV9 and TRBJ1-1; D ambiguous. This CDR3 has 14 residues. Germline lookup yields CDR1 SGDLS and CDR2 YYNGEE. V was cut by 0 bases and J by 7 bases, with 13 bases left in between. The CDR3 nucleotides are TGTGCCAGCAGCGTAGGTGTCAGCGATCTTGAAGCTTTCTTT. Translated, it gives CASSVGVSDLEAFF.

The chain uses TRBV3-1 (or the pseudogene TRBV3-2) and TRBJ1-5; no reliable D call. Trimming left V 4 bases short and J 6 bases short, with 19 bases between. The CDR3 runs to 16 residues. Germline assignment: CDR1 LGHDT and CDR2 YNNKEL (reference sequence). The CDR3 sequence is CASSPGEAADFQPQHF. In DNA form, the CDR3 reads TGTGCCAGCAGCCCCGGGGAGGCTGCGGATTTTCAGCCCCAGCATTTT.

This rearrangement joins TRBV11-2 to TRBJ1-2, with D tentatively TRBD1 (5 bases). Trimming shortened V by 7 bases and J by 4 bases, and 22 bases separated the two germline ends. Germline CDR1 SGHAT, CDR2 FQNNGV. CDR3 size: 16 residues. The CDR3 region has the DNA TGTGCCAGCACCGCTTTACAGCGGGACCCGGGCTATGGCTACACCTTC. Its translation is CASTALQRDPGYGYTF.

This clone was detected only once. This chain links TRBV19 with TRBJ1-3; D is ambiguous. This CDR3 is built from 15 residues. From germline, CDR1 is LNHDA and CDR2 SQIVND (reference sequence). V gave up 9 bases and J gave up 0 bases, with 15 bases separating them. In DNA, the CDR3 is TGTGCCAGCCTCCCGGGTGGTACCTCTGGAAACACCATATATTTT. Its protein is CASLPGGTSGNTIYF.

The chain joins TRBV30 to TRBJ1-2; D unresolved. The CDR3 is made up of 11 amino acids. Germline-derived CDR1 and CDR2 are GTSNPN and SVGIG (reference sequence). V was trimmed by 6 bases and J by 8 bases, leaving 13 bases between them. The CDR3 coding sequence is TGTGCCTGCGACAATCGGGAGGGCTACACCTTC. Protein product: CACDNREGYTF.